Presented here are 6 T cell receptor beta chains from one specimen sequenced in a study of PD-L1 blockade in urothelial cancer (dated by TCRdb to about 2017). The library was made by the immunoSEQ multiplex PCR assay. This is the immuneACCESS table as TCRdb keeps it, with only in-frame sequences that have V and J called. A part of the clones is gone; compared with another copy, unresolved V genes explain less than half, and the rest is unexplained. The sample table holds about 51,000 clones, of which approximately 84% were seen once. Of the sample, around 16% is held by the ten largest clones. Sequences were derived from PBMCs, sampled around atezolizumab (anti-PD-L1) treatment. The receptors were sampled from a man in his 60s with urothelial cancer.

CDR3 sequence: CASTTGDGSPLHF. CDR3 DNA: TGCGCCAGCACAACAGGGGACGGGTCACCCCTCCACTTT. The J gene is TRBJ1-6, the V gene TRBV5-1; 7 bases agree with TRBD1. Germline values: CDR1 SGHRS, CDR2 YFSETQ. The CDR3 runs 13 residues. V was pared by 6 bases and J by 10 bases, with 7 bases of the junction left unmatched.

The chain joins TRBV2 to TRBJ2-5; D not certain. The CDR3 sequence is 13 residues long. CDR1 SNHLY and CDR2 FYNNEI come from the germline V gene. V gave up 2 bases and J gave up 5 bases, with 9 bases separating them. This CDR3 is CASSERRDETQYF. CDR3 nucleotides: TGTGCCAGCAGTGAAAGGAGAGATGAGACCCAGTACTTC.

For the CDR3, the DNA is TGTGCCATCAGGCTGACTAGCGGGGGGGCCGGTGAGCAGTTCTTC. Translation: CAIRLTSGGAGEQFF. This chain links TRBV10-3 with TRBJ2-1; 14 nucleotides agree with TRBD2. Trimming cost V 6 bases and J 9 bases; bases outside gene matches: 7. CDR3 length: 15 residues. Germline V gene data show CDR1 as ENHRY and CDR2 as SYGVKD.

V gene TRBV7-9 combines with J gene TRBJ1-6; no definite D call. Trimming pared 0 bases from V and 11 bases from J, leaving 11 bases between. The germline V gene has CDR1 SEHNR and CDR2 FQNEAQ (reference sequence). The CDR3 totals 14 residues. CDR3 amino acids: CASSLAQGRAPLHF. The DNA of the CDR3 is TGTGCCAGCAGCTTAGCACAAGGGAGGGCACCCCTCCACTTT.

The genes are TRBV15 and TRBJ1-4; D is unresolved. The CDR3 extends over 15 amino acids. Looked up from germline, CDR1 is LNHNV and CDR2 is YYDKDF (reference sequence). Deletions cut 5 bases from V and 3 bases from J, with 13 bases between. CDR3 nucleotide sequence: TGTGCCACCAGCCCTGGGAGGGCATCTAATGAAAAACTGTTTTTT. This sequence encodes CATSPGRASNEKLFF. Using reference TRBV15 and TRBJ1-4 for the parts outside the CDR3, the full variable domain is DAMVIQNPRYQVTQFGKPVTLSCSQTLNHNVMYWYQQKSSQAPKLLFHYYDKDFNNEADTPDNFQSRRPNTSFCFLDIRSPGLGDTAMYLCATSPGRASNEKLFFGSGTQLSVL.

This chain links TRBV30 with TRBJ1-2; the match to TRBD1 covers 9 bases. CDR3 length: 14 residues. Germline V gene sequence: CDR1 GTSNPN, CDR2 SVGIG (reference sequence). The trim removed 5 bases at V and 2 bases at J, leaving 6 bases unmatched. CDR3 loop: CAWALGTGNYGYTF. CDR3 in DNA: TGTGCCTGGGCCCTCGGGACAGGGAACTATGGCTACACCTTC.